The rows below give T cell receptor beta chains drawn from one sample of a study of early T cells in non-severe SARS-CoV-2 infection. TCRdb used MiXCR to reprocess the 5' RACE reads, holding one entry per CDR3 protein. The repertoire holds approximately 9,900 distinct CDR3 sequences, with about 4.8% as singletons. Input material: whole blood. The source is an adult who was a healthcare worker with PCR-confirmed SARS-CoV-2 infection or an uninfected control (not recorded which). The CDR3 runs from the conserved cysteine through the conserved F or W. Each record gives: J gene, V gene, clone size, D gene, CDR3 protein, CDR3 DNA. D genes are given only for firm matches. Sizes are listed as once, few or many counts, or a class when the clone is expanded.

TRBJ1-1,TRBV6-1,few,NA,CASSLEGGIRTEAFF,TGTGCCAGCAGTCTTGAGGGAGGGATTCGCACTGAAGCTTTCTTT
TRBJ2-6,TRBV5-1,many,NA,CASSLITGANVLTF,TGCGCCAGCAGCTTAATTACTGGGGCCAACGTCCTGACTTTC
TRBJ1-2,TRBV19,medium-sized,NA,CASSVYNYGYTF,TGTGCCAGTAGTGTATACAACTATGGCTACACCTTC
TRBJ2-1,TRBV28,many,TRBD1,CASSRRTGGSYNEQFF,TGTGCCAGCAGTCGCCGAACAGGGGGGTCCTACAATGAGCAGTTCTTC
TRBJ2-3,TRBV5-1,many,TRBD2,CASSFGLAGGTDTQYF,TGCGCCAGCAGCTTCGGACTAGCGGGAGGTACAGATACGCAGTATTTT
TRBJ2-7,TRBV12-3/TRBV12-4,many,NA,CASSPRAFGVPEQYF,TGTGCCAGCAGTCCACGGGCCTTCGGCGTTCCCGAGCAGTACTTC
TRBJ2-3,TRBV7-9,medium-sized,NA,CASSAQGSSTDTQYF,TGTGCCAGCAGCGCGCAGGGGTCTAGCACAGATACGCAGTATTTT
TRBJ2-7,TRBV7-2,many,NA,CASSFRQIYEQYF,TGTGCCAGCAGCTTTAGACAGATTTACGAGCAGTACTTC
TRBJ2-1,TRBV20-1,medium-sized,TRBD2,CSASPTLAAYNEQFF,TGCAGTGCTAGTCCCACCCTAGCGGCCTACAATGAGCAGTTCTTC
TRBJ1-1,TRBV19,medium-sized,NA,CASSPLQMNTEAFF,TGTGCCAGTAGTCCTCTACAGATGAACACTGAAGCTTTCTTT
TRBJ2-3,TRBV24-1,many,NA,CATSDYWDRTSTDTQYF,TGTGCCACCAGTGATTACTGGGACCGAACTAGCACAGATACGCAGTATTTT
TRBJ2-6,TRBV6-5,many,TRBD1,CASTRTGSGANVLTF,TGTGCCAGCACCCGGACAGGTTCTGGGGCCAACGTCCTGACTTTC
TRBJ2-1,TRBV12-3/TRBV12-4,many,TRBD2,CASSFRTSGTNEQFF,TGTGCCAGCAGTTTTAGAACTAGCGGGACGAATGAGCAGTTCTTC
TRBJ1-3,TRBV20-1,medium-sized,NA,CSASEAVSSGNTIYF,TGCAGTGCCAGTGAAGCAGTTTCCTCTGGAAACACCATATATTTT
TRBJ2-3,TRBV18,many,TRBD1,CASSPWTGPDTQYF,TGTGCCAGCTCACCCTGGACAGGGCCAGATACGCAGTATTTT
TRBJ1-4,TRBV24-1,many,TRBD1,CATSDPPGQRNEKLFF,TGTGCCACCAGTGATCCACCGGGACAGCGAAATGAAAAACTGTTTTTT
TRBJ2-3,TRBV19,medium-sized,TRBD2,CASSTGTSGGGADTQYF,TGTGCCAGTAGTACAGGGACTAGCGGAGGGGGGGCAGATACGCAGTATTTT
TRBJ2-1,TRBV7-9,medium-sized,NA,CASSLGYNEQFF,TGTGCCAGCAGCTTAGGGTACAATGAGCAGTTCTTC
TRBJ2-5,TRBV7-6,medium-sized,NA,CASRPTGEETQYF,TGTGCCAGCAGACCGACAGGTGAAGAGACCCAGTACTTC
TRBJ1-1,TRBV30,many,TRBD1,CAWSLYRGIMNTEAFF,TGTGCCTGGAGTTTATACAGGGGAATCATGAACACTGAAGCTTTCTTT
TRBJ2-7,TRBV9,many,NA,CASSAGDTSSYEQYF,TGTGCCAGCAGCGCCGGGGACACAAGCTCCTACGAGCAGTACTTC
TRBJ1-5,TRBV20-1,many,NA,CSASGLGQEISNQPQHF,TGCAGTGCTAGCGGCTTAGGGCAGGAGATTAGCAATCAGCCCCAGCATTTT
TRBJ1-1,TRBV24-1,many,NA,CATSDVDRPNTEAFF,TGTGCCACCAGTGACGTGGACAGACCGAACACTGAAGCTTTCTTT
TRBJ2-3,TRBV20-1,many,TRBD2,CSVLAVPSDTQYF,TGCAGTGTCCTAGCGGTGCCGTCAGATACGCAGTATTTT